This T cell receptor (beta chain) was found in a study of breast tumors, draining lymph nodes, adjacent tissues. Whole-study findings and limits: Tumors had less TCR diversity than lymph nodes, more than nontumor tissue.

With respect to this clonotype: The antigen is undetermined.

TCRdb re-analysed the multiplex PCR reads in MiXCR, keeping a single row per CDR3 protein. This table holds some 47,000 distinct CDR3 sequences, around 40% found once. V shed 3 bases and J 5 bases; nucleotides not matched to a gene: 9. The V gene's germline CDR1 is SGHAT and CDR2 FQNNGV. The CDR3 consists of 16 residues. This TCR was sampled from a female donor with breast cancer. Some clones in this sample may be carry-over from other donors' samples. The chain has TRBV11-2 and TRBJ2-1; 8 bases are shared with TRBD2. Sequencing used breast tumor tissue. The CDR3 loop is CASSLASGRIHNEQFF. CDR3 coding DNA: TGTGCCAGCAGCTTGGCGAGCGGGAGAATTCACAATGAGCAGTTCTTC.